The 13 T cell receptor beta chains below come from one sample, sequenced in a study of T cell responses to AZD1222 COVID-19 vaccine. The assay was immunoSEQ multiplex PCR, and TCRdb's table has in-frame clones only and misses some. The table lists roughly 110,000 clones, approximately 90% of them singletons. The sequences come from peripheral blood, collected 28 days after the second AZD1222 dose. Receptors originate from an adult who received the AZD1222 COVID-19 vaccine.

The rearrangement joins TRBV6-2 or TRBV6-3 to TRBJ2-2, with 11 bases fitting TRBD2. Trimming removed 0 bases from V and 8 bases from J; junction bases left unmatched: 11. The length of the CDR3 is 18 residues. Germline values: CDR1 MNHEY, CDR2 SVGEGT. Here the CDR3 DNA reads TGTGCCAGCAGTTACTCGCGACTAGCGGGATGGGCTTCGGGGGAGCTGTTTTTT. This translates into CASSYSRLAGWASGELFF.

The chain's CDR3 is CASSYSVTKETQYF. The CDR3 DNA reads as TGTGCCAGCAGTTACTCCGTTACCAAAGAGACCCAGTACTTC. The gene calls are TRBV6-5 and TRBJ2-5; no reliable D call. Trimming removed 0 bases from V and 3 bases from J, with 8 bases in between. CDR1 and CDR2 from the germline V gene are MNHEY and SVGAGI. CDR3 size: 14 residues.

This chain connects TRBV20-1 to TRBJ1-2; the D is unclear. V lost 3 bases, J lost 12 bases, and 5 bases lay in between. Germline V gene lookup returns CDR1 DFQATT and CDR2 SNEGSKA (reference sequence). This CDR3 has 8 residues. The CDR3 DNA follows: TGCAGTGCTAGGAAAGACACCTTC. This codes for CSARKDTF.

This chain connects TRBV6-6 to TRBJ2-7; D perhaps matches TRBD1 (6 bases). This CDR3 is 13 amino acids long. V was clipped by 2 bases and J by 7 bases, with 12 bases between them. Per germline, CDR1 MNHNY and CDR2 SVGAGI (reference sequence). CDR3 nucleotide sequence: TGTGCCAGCAGTTACCAACAGGGCGTGGAGCAGTACTTC. Translating gives CASSYQQGVEQYF.

This chain uses TRBV3-1 (or the pseudogene TRBV3-2) with TRBJ2-6, with TRBD2 matching 8 bases. Germline CDR1 and CDR2: LGHDT and YNNKEL (reference sequence). The CDR3 is 15 amino acids. The V segment lost 5 bases and the J segment 2 bases; nucleotides outside the gene matches: 2. The CDR3 DNA reads TGTGCCAGCAGCATCGGGGGGGCTGGGGCCAACGTCCTGACTTTC. Protein: CASSIGGAGANVLTF.

The V gene is TRBV18, the J gene TRBJ1-5; 8 nucleotides agree with TRBD1. With 6 bases clipped from V and 2 bases from J, the junction kept 3 bases outside the gene matches. In germline, CDR1 is KGHSH, CDR2 LQKENI. The CDR3 extends over 14 amino acids. The DNA of the CDR3 is TGTGCCAGCTCCCGGGGACAGGGCAATCAGCCCCAGCATTTT. As protein: CASSRGQGNQPQHF.

In this sample, this clone turned up once. The chain joins TRBV5-5 to TRBJ1-2, with D tentatively TRBD1 (5 bases). The V gene's germline CDR1 is SGHKS and CDR2 YYEKEE (reference sequence). V gave up 0 bases and J gave up 4 bases, with 10 bases separating them. The CDR3 runs to 14 residues. This CDR3 is CASSLEAGGYGYTF. The CDR3 nucleotides are TGTGCCAGCAGCTTGGAGGCTGGGGGCTATGGCTACACCTTC.

This clone was found once. The gene calls are TRBV23-1 and TRBJ1-6; 7 nucleotides line up with TRBD1. TRBV23-1 is an ORF; its function is uncertain. With V trimmed by 7 bases and J by 0 bases, 3 bases remained unmatched. The CDR3 covers 15 residues. The CDR3 nucleotides are TGCGCCAGCAAATACAGGGGCTCCTATAATTCACCCCTCCACTTT. Its translation is CASKYRGSYNSPLHF.

V and J are TRBV6-5 and TRBJ1-4; 8 positions match TRBD1. This CDR3 is built from 14 residues. Germline V CDR1 and CDR2: MNHEY, SVGAGI. Trimming removed 5 bases from V and 11 bases from J; junction bases left unmatched: 10. CDR3 DNA sequence: TGTGCCAGCAGTCGGGGGACAGGACCCCCCAAACTGTTTTTT. Protein product: CASSRGTGPPKLFF.

This clone occurred once. The chain carries TRBV7-2 and TRBJ1-1; D is unclear. CDR3 length: 15 residues. Between the trimmed V and J ends, which lost 5 bases and 4 bases, there was a span of 17 bases. Per the germline V gene, CDR1 is SGHTA and CDR2 is FQGNSA. In DNA form, the CDR3 reads TGTGCCAGCAGCCGTCTTTTGACCTCTGGCACTGAAGCTTTCTTT. Translation: CASSRLLTSGTEAFF.

The chain uses TRBV6-2 or TRBV6-3 and TRBJ1-5, with 9 positions matching TRBD1. Germline CDR1 and CDR2: MNHEY and SVGEGT. The V segment lost 5 bases and the J segment 3 bases; nucleotides outside the gene matches: 5. CDR3 length: 15 amino acids. CDR3 nucleotides: TGTGCCAGCAGTCAGGGACAGGGATACAATCAGCCCCAGCATTTT. This gives the protein CASSQGQGYNQPQHF.

The V gene is TRBV7-9, the J gene TRBJ2-7, with 10 bases fitting TRBD2. The length of the CDR3 is 16 residues. J lost 1 base, V lost 1 base, and 4 bases had no gene match. The germline V gene has CDR1 SEHNR and CDR2 FQNEAQ (reference sequence). The CDR3 is CASSLGGTSESYEQYF. The CDR3 DNA sequence: TGTGCCAGCAGCTTAGGGGGGACTAGCGAATCCTACGAGCAGTACTTC.

CDR3 bases: TGTGCCAGCTCACCGGGCCAGGTCGTCCAAGAGACCCAGTACTTC. This codes for CASSPGQVVQETQYF. J is TRBJ2-5 and V is TRBV18, with D unclear. This CDR3 has 15 amino acids. Trimming cost V 3 bases and J 1 base, with 12 bases left between them. Germline CDR1 is KGHSH and CDR2 is LQKENI.